The T cell receptor beta chain under discussion was sequenced for a study of cytomegalovirus exposure and HLA in healthy donors. This clone has just a few counts. The antigen is undetermined. The CDR3 runs to 15 residues. The ends were cut back, 3 bases at V and 5 bases at J, with 16 bases in the middle. Germline loops: CDR1 SGHAT, CDR2 FQNNGV. Findings of the study overall: Most observed TCR sequences were rare, whereas some public TCRs were detected in many donors.

60 Vbeta and 13 Jbeta primers were used in PCR. Sequencing used immunoSEQ multiplex PCR; TCRdb keeps in-frame clones, though not all of them. Among more than 200,000 clones listed, around 76% were seen once. The V gene is TRBV11-2, the J gene TRBJ2-5; a weak D match, TRBD2 (5 bases). The source of this sequence is a man aged 40-49 years in good health and CMV-seropositive. The specimen was PBMCs. In DNA form, the CDR3 reads TGTGCCAGCAGCTTTAGGTCGGGATTTCGGGAGACCCAGTACTTC. Translating it yields CASSFRSGFRETQYF.